This T cell receptor beta chain was captured in a study of cytomegalovirus exposure and HLA in healthy donors. V dropped 2 bases and J dropped 0 bases, with 8 bases sitting between them. From germline, CDR1 is SGHVS and CDR2 FQNEAQ. The CDR3 has 15 amino acids. With 60 Vbeta and 13 Jbeta primers, the PCR was carried out. The table came from immunoSEQ multiplex PCR; TCRdb's copy has only in-frame clones and leaves some out. The table includes 120,000 to 150,000 clones, nearly 80% detected once. This TCR came from a man between 35 and 55 years old in good health and CMV-seropositive. The chain joins TRBV7-8 to TRBJ1-3; no clear D. The source material was PBMCs. The CDR3 is CASSLFGDSGNTIYF. The DNA for the CDR3 is TGTGCCAGCAGCTTATTCGGAGACTCTGGAAACACCATATATTTT.